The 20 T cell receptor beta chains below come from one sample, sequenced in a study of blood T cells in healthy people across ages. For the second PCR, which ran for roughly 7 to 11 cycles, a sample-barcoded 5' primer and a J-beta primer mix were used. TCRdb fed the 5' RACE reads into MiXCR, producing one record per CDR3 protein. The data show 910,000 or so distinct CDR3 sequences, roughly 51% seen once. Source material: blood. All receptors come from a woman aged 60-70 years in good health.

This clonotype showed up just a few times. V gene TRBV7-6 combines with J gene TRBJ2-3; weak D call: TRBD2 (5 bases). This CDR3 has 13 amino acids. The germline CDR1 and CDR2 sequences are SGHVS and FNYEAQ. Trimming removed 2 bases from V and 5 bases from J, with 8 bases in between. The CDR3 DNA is TGTGCCAGCAGCTTATTTGAGGGAGATACGCAGTATTTT. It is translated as CASSLFEGDTQYF.

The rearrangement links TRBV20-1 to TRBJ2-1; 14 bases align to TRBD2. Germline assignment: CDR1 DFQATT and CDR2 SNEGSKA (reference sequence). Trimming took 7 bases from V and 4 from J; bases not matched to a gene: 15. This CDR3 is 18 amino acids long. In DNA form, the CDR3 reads TGCAGTGTATTTGGGACTAGCGGGAGCCCGGGGGCGTACAATGAGCAGTTCTTC. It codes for CSVFGTSGSPGAYNEQFF.

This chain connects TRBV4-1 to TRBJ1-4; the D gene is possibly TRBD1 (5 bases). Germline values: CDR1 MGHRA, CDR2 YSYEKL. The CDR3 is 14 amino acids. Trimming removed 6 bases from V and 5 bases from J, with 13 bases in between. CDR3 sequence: CASSTRGGNEKLFF. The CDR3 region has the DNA TGCGCCAGCAGTACTAGGGGCGGGAATGAAAAACTGTTTTTT.

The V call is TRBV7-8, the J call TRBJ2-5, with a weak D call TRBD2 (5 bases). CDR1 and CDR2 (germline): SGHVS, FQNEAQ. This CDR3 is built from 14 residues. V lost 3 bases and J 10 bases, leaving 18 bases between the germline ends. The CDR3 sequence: CASSFPTRGSDQYF. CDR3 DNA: TGTGCCAGCAGCTTTCCCACCCGAGGGAGTGACCAGTACTTC.

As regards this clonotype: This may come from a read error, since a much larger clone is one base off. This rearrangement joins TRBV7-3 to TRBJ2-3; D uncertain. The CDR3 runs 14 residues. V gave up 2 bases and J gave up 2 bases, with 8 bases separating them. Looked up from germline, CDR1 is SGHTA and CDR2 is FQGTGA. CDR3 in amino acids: CASSLRATTDTQYF. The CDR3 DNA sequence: TGTGCCAGCAGCTTACGGGCTACCACAGATACGCAGTATTTT.

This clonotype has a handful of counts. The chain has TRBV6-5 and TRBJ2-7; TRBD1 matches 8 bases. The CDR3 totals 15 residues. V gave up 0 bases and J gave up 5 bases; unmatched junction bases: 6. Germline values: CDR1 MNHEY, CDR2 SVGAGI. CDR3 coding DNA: TGTGCCAGCAGTTACTCGGAGACAGGGGCAAACGAGCAGTACTTC. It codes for CASSYSETGANEQYF.

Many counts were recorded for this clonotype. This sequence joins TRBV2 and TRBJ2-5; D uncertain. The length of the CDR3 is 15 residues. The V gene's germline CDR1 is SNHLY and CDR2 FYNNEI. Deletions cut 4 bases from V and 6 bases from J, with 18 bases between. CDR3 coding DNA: TGTGCCAGCAGTGGGACCGATGGTACAAAACAGACCCAGTACTTC. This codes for CASSGTDGTKQTQYF.

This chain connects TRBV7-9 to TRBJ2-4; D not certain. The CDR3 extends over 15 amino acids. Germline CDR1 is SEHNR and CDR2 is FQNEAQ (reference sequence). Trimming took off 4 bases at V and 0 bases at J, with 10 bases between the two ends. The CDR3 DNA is TGTGCCAGCAGCTCAAACAGAGAAGCCAAAAACATTCAGTACTTC. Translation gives CASSSNREAKNIQYF.

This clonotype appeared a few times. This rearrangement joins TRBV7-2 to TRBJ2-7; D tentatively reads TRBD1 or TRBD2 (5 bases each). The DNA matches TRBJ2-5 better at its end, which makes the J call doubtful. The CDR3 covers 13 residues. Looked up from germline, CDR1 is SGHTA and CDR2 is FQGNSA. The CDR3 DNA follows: TGTGCCAGCAGCACGGGGCGGAGGGAGACCCAGTACTTC. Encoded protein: CASSTGRRETQYF.

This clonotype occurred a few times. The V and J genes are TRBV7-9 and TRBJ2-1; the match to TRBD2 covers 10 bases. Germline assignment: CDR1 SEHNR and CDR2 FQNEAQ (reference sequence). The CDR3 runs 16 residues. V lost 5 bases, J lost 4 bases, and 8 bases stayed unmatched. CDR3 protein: CASSAWLAGVYNEQFF. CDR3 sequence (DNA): TGTGCCAGCAGCGCCTGGCTAGCGGGAGTGTACAATGAGCAGTTCTTC.

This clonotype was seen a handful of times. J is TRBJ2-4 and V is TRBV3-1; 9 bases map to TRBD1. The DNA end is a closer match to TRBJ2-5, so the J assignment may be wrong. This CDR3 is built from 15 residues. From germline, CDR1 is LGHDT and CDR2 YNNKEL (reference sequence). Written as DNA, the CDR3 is TGTGCCAGCAGCCAAGCGGGACAGGGTTCGGGGACCCAGTACTTC. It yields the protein CASSQAGQGSGTQYF.

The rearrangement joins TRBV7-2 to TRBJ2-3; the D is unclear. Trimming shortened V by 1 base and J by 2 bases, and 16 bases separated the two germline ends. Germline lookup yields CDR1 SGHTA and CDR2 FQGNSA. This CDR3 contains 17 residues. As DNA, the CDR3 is TGTGCCAGCAGCTTAGGTCGCAGCCACATGACCACAGATACGCAGTATTTT. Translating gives CASSLGRSHMTTDTQYF.

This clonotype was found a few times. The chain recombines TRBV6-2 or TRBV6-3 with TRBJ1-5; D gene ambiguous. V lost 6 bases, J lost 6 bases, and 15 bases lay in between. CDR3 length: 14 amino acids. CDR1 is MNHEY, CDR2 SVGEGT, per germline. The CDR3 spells CASSVVSGIQPQHF. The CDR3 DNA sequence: TGTGCCAGCAGCGTCGTTTCGGGAATTCAGCCCCAGCATTTT.

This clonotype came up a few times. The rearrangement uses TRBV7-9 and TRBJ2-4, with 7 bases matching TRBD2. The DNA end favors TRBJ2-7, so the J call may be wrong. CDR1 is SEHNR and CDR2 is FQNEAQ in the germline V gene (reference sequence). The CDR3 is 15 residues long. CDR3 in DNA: TGTGCCAGCAGCTTAGTGGCTAGCGGACATTACGAGCAGTACTTC. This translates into CASSLVASGHYEQYF.

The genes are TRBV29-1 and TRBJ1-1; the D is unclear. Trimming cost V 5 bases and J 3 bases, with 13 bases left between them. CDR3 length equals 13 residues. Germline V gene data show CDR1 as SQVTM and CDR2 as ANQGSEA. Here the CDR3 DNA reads TGCAGCGTTCGGATGAGTAGGGACACTGAAGCTTTCTTT. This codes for CSVRMSRDTEAFF.

CDR3 sequence reads: CSALSGTSAKETQYF. The DNA for the CDR3 is TGCAGTGCTCTTTCTGGGACTAGCGCAAAAGAGACCCAGTACTTC. The chain employs TRBV20-1 and TRBJ2-5, with 10 positions matching TRBD2. Germline trimming cut 5 bases from V and 3 bases from J; bases unmatched to any gene: 9. The length of the CDR3 is 15 residues. Germline V CDR1 and CDR2: DFQATT, SNEGSKA (reference sequence).

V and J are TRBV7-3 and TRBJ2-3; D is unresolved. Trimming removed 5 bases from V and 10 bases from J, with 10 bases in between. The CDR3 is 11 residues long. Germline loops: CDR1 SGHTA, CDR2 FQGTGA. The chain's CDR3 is CASSPDAPQYF. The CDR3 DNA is TGTGCCAGCAGCCCCGACGCCCCGCAGTATTTT.

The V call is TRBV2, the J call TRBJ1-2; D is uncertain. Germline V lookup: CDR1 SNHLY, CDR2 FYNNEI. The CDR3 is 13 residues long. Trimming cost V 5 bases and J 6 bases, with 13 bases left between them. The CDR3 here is CASSLRSGNGYTF. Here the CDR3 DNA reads TGTGCCAGCAGTTTACGGAGCGGGAATGGCTACACCTTC.

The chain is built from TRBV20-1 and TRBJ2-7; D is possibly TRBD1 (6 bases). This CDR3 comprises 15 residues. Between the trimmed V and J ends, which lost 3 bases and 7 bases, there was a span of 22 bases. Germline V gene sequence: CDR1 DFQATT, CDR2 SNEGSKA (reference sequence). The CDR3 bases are TGCAGTGCTAGCGACCAGGGGTCACCCTTGGGGGAGCAGTACTTC. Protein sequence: CSASDQGSPLGEQYF.

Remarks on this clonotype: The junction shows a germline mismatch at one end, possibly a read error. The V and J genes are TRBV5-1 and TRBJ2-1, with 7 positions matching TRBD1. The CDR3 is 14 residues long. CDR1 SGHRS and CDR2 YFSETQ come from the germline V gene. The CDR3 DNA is TGCGTCAGCAGCTTGTTGGGACAGCCCAATGAGCAGTTCTTC. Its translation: CVSSLLGQPNEQFF.